Presented here are 10 T cell receptor beta chains from one specimen sequenced in a study of T-cell memory formation after mild COVID-19 (dated by TCRdb to about 2021). The library came from 5' RACE. For sequencing, an Illumina NovaSeq 6000 was employed. TCRdb reran the public reads through fastp at Q25 and MiXCR, keeping productive beta chains. Each record represents a unique CDR3 protein, reported with the most common genes and DNA among its rows. The sample records fewer than 350,000 distinct CDR3 sequences, roughly an eighth of which are singletons. Jointly, the top ten make up roughly 23% of the sample. The sample comprised PBMCs or a T cell subset sorted from them (not recorded which). Receptor source: a man aged 18 to 35 who had mild COVID-19 (a few samples of this study predate the infection). The sample titles of this study are shuffled in the database, so cell type and time point are left out; the donor was told from shared clones.

This clonotype has only one observation. The V call is TRBV6-6, the J call TRBJ1-5; D may be TRBD1 (6 bases). V dropped 3 bases and J dropped 7 bases, with 13 bases sitting between them. This CDR3 contains 14 residues. Per germline, CDR1 MNHNY and CDR2 SVGAGI (reference sequence). The chain's CDR3 is CASSYSGDGQPQHF. In DNA, the CDR3 is TGTGCCAGCAGTTATTCAGGGGATGGACAGCCCCAGCATTTT.

As to this clonotype: An end of the junction does not agree with germline; a read error may underlie this. The CDR3 loop reads CASREVREAFF. In nucleotides, the CDR3 is TGTGCCAGCAGGGAAGTCCGTGAAGCTTTCTTT. J is TRBJ1-1 and V is TRBV6-1; no clear D. Germline V CDR1 and CDR2: MNHNS, SASEGT. The CDR3 has 11 amino acids.

This clonotype has only a few counts. This rearrangement joins TRBV12-3 or TRBV12-4 to TRBJ2-3; D is uncertain. The germline V and J ends were trimmed by 8 bases and 10 bases, with 13 bases remaining between them. The CDR3 runs to 11 residues. Written as DNA, the CDR3 is TGTGCCAGCTCTTCCTTAGTTGCGCAGTATTTT. Protein product: CASSSLVAQYF.

J is TRBJ1-5 and V is TRBV29-1, with unresolved D. Trimming took off 4 bases at V and 5 bases at J, with 9 bases between the two ends. This CDR3 is 12 amino acids long. CDR1 SQVTM and CDR2 ANQGSEA come from the germline V gene. CDR3: CSVGEGDQPQHF. The CDR3 bases are TGCAGCGTTGGGGAGGGCGATCAGCCCCAGCATTTT.

This chain uses TRBV2 with TRBJ2-5; possibly TRBD1 or TRBD2 for D (5 bases each). The CDR3 is 16 residues long. Trimming took off 3 bases at V and 4 bases at J, with 18 bases between the two ends. Germline V CDR1 and CDR2: SNHLY, FYNNEI. CDR3 bases: TGTGCCAGCAGTGAGGGGGACCTCGACAGTGGAGAGACCCAGTACTTC. Its translation: CASSEGDLDSGETQYF.

This clonotype came up a few times. The chain joins TRBV9 to TRBJ2-5, with 9 bases identical to TRBD2. CDR1 and CDR2 (germline): SGDLS, YYNGEE. Trimming removed 2 bases from V and 1 base from J; junction bases left unmatched: 3. The CDR3 totals 15 residues. CDR3 sequence reads: CASSVVAGAQETQYF. DNA of the CDR3: TGTGCCAGCAGCGTGGTAGCGGGGGCCCAAGAGACCCAGTACTTC.

This clonotype was observed a handful of times. This chain links TRBV29-1 with TRBJ2-2; 7 nucleotides agree with TRBD1. CDR1 is SQVTM and CDR2 is ANQGSEA in the germline V gene. The CDR3 runs to 11 residues. Losses at the gene ends were 6 bases for V and 8 bases for J; bases not matched to a gene: 3. CDR3 loop: CSVQGQGELFF. The CDR3 nucleotides are TGCAGCGTCCAGGGACAGGGGGAGCTGTTTTTT.

This clonotype was counted only a few times. The V call is TRBV7-9, the J call TRBJ1-2; D is undetermined. Germline CDR1 and CDR2: SEHNR and FQNEAQ (reference sequence). Trimming removed 3 bases from V and 4 bases from J, with 15 bases in between. The CDR3 covers 15 residues. CDR3 protein: CASSLSGEPAYGYTF. DNA for the CDR3: TGTGCCAGCAGCTTGTCAGGCGAACCTGCCTATGGCTACACCTTC.

The rearrangement uses TRBV20-1 and TRBJ2-7, with D possibly matching TRBD1 (5 bases). Germline V CDR1 and CDR2: DFQATT, SNEGSKA (reference sequence). V was pared by 6 bases and J by 3 bases, with 12 bases between. This CDR3 has 12 amino acids. The CDR3 sequence: CSASETDYEQYF. The CDR3 nucleotides are TGCAGTGCGTCCGAGACAGACTACGAGCAGTACTTC.

This clonotype has a count of ten or more. This chain links TRBV10-3 with TRBJ1-6, with a weak D call TRBD1 (6 bases). The CDR3 extends over 16 amino acids. Trimming left V 5 bases short and J 1 base short, with 12 bases between. Germline V gene data show CDR1 as ENHRY and CDR2 as SYGVKD. The CDR3 loop reads CAISLSGASYNSPLHF. CDR3 DNA sequence: TGTGCCATCAGTTTATCAGGGGCGTCCTATAATTCACCCCTCCACTTT.